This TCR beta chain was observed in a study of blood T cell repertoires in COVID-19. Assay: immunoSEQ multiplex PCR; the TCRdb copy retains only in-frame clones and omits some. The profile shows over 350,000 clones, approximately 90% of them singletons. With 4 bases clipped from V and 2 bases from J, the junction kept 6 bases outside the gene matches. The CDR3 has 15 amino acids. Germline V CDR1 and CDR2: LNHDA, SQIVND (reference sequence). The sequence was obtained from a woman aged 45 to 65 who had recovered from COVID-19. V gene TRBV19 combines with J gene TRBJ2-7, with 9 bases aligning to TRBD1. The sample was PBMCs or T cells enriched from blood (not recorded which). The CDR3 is CASSRGTGSTYEQYF. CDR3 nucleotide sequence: TGTGCCAGTAGTAGGGGGACAGGGTCTACCTACGAGCAGTACTTC.